These T cell receptor beta chains were read from a single sample in a study of T cell responses to AZD1222 COVID-19 vaccine. The repertoire was sequenced with immunoSEQ multiplex PCR; TCRdb's copy has only in-frame clones and lacks some. The sample holds over 150,000 clones, more than 90% seen once. Sequences were derived from peripheral blood, sampled on day 0 of AZD1222 vaccination. Every receptor here comes from an adult in good health. CDR3s include the opening cysteine and the closing phenylalanine or tryptophan. The order of the fields is V gene, clone size, D gene, J gene, CDR3 length, CDR3 DNA, CDR3 protein. The D gene is left open where the match is weak. Not all rows give a size; the values are once, few, many and, for expanded clones, a class.

TRBV10-3	.	TRBD1	TRBJ1-2	13	TGTGCCACCGGACAGGGCCTAAACTATGGCTACACCTTC	CATGQGLNYGYTF
TRBV16	.	.	TRBJ2-5	14	TGTGCCAGCAGCCAATCTATGAGAAAAGAGACCCAGTACTTC	CASSQSMRKETQYF
TRBV5-1	.	.	TRBJ2-3	14	TGCGCCAGCAGCTTGGGGGGCGGGGCAGATACGCAGTATTTT	CASSLGGGADTQYF
TRBV7-9	.	TRBD1	TRBJ2-7	14	TGTGCCAGCAGATCCGGGACAGGGGAAGTCGAGCAGTACTTC	CASRSGTGEVEQYF
TRBV7-8	.	.	TRBJ1-3	15	TGTGCCAGCAGCTTAGCAGGCAGGGTTGGAAACACCATATATTTT	CASSLAGRVGNTIYF
TRBV6-1	.	TRBD2	TRBJ2-1	18	TGTGCCAGCAGTGCTTCTTTACTGACTAGCGGGGCATACAATGAGCAGTTCTTC	CASSASLLTSGAYNEQFF
TRBV29-1	.	.	TRBJ1-4	13	TGCAGCGTTGAAGATCAAGGGGTTCGAAAACTGTTTTTT	CSVEDQGVRKLFF
TRBV11-3	.	.	TRBJ2-1	14	TGTGCCAGTGGACGGAGAAGCTCCTACAATGAGCAGTTCTTC	CASGRRSSYNEQFF
TRBV6-5	.	.	TRBJ2-6	15	TGTGCCAGCAGTTATGCCCGGGCCGGGGCCAACGTCCTGACTTTC	CASSYARAGANVLTF
TRBV11-3	.	.	TRBJ2-7	14	TGTGCCAGCAGCAAGTCGTTGCGGATATACGAGCAGTACTTC	CASSKSLRIYEQYF
TRBV9	.	.	TRBJ1-2	13	TGTGCCAGCAACTCGGGATCAGTAGATGGCTACACCTTC	CASNSGSVDGYTF
TRBV25-1	.	.	TRBJ1-2	12	TGTGCCAGCAGCAGGGGAAACTATGGCTACACCTTC	CASSRGNYGYTF
TRBV9	.	.	TRBJ1-3	15	TGTGCCAGCAGCGTAGCAGGGGTGTCTGGAAACACCATATATTTT	CASSVAGVSGNTIYF
TRBV28	once	.	TRBJ2-4	12	TGTGCCAGCAGAGCGACCGGGACACCTCAGTACTTC	CASRATGTPQYF
TRBV19	.	TRBD1	TRBJ1-2	15	TGTGCCAGTAGTCCCGGGACAGGGATAAGCTATGGCTACACCTTC	CASSPGTGISYGYTF
TRBV10-3	.	TRBD2	TRBJ2-1	14	TGTGCCATCAGTGGCCCGGGACTAGACAATGAGCAGTTCTTC	CAISGPGLDNEQFF
TRBV28	.	.	TRBJ1-5	14	TGTGCCAGCAGTTTACGAGGGGTTAATCAGCCCCAGCATTTT	CASSLRGVNQPQHF
TRBV7-2	.	.	TRBJ1-2	14	TGTGCCAGCAGCTTAGAAGGGGCCAACTATGGCTACACCTTC	CASSLEGANYGYTF
TRBV5-1	.	TRBD1	TRBJ2-7	13	TGCGCCAGCAGCCTCGGGACAGACTACGAGCAGTACTTC	CASSLGTDYEQYF
TRBV29-1	.	.	TRBJ1-5	15	TGCAGCGTTGAGAGGAGGTTGTGGGCCCCAGCGATACAGCATTTT	CSVERRLWAPAIQHF
TRBV5-4	.	TRBD1	TRBJ2-1	13	TGTGCCAGCAGCTACGACAGGGCTAATGAGCAGTTCTTC	CASSYDRANEQFF
TRBV2	.	.	TRBJ1-5	13	TGTGCCAGCCTCAGGGATAGCAATCAGCCCCAGCATTTT	CASLRDSNQPQHF
TRBV19	.	.	TRBJ1-2	14	TGTGCCAGTAGTATCGGCAGGTACTACTATGGCTACACCTTC	CASSIGRYYYGYTF
TRBV4-3	once	TRBD1	TRBJ2-7	13	TGCGCCAGCAGCCAGGACAGGGTCAACGAGCAGTACTTC	CASSQDRVNEQYF
TRBV5-1	.	TRBD2	TRBJ2-2	15	TGCGCCAGCAGCCCTATCGGGGGGGGTACCGGGGAGCTGTTTTTT	CASSPIGGGTGELFF
TRBV28	.	.	TRBJ1-3	15	TGTGCCAGCAGCCCCCCGGGGACCTCTGGAAACACCATATATTTT	CASSPPGTSGNTIYF
TRBV30	.	.	TRBJ1-1	13	TGTGCCTGGAGTGGTAGGGTGAACACTGAAGCTTTCTTT	CAWSGRVNTEAFF
TRBV5-1	.	.	TRBJ1-3	14	TGCGCCAGCAGCTTGGAAGGGGGTGGAAACACCATATATTTT	CASSLEGGGNTIYF
TRBV6-4	.	TRBD2	TRBJ2-1	15	TGTGCCAGCAGTGAACTAGCGGGCCGATACAATGAGCAGTTCTTC	CASSELAGRYNEQFF
TRBV7-8	.	TRBD1	TRBJ1-2	16	TGTGCCAGCAGCTTAGCCTCCTCAGGGGGCAGCTATGGCTACACCTTC	CASSLASSGGSYGYTF
TRBV28	.	.	TRBJ2-2	17	TGTGCCAGCCGGAGTCGGATTCGTGCGGCCTTCGGCGGGGAGCTGTTTTTT	CASRSRIRAAFGGELFF
TRBV25-1	once	.	TRBJ2-6	17	TGTGCCAGCAGTGACGGAGTACTGGCGACTGGGGCCAACGTCCTGACTTTC	CASSDGVLATGANVLTF
TRBV30	.	TRBD1	TRBJ1-6	14	TGTGCCTGGAGTTTGGGACAGGGTGCACCACCCCTCCACTTT	CAWSLGQGAPPLHF
TRBV5-1	.	TRBD1	TRBJ2-7	18	TGCGCCAGCAGCTCCATAGCTCCCGGGACAGGGGTCTACTACGAGCAGTACTTC	CASSSIAPGTGVYYEQYF
TRBV5-1	.	TRBD1	TRBJ1-2	15	TGCGCCAGCAGGAACCCGGGACAGGGTATCTATGGCTACACCTTC	CASRNPGQGIYGYTF
TRBV21-1	few	.	TRBJ1-2	16	TGTGCCAGCAGCAATGGGTCGGGACAGGGATACTATGGCTACACCTTC	CASSNGSGQGYYGYTF
TRBV6-1	.	TRBD1	TRBJ1-2	13	TGTGCCAGCAGTGAAGCCAGGGGGTATGGCTACACCTTC	CASSEARGYGYTF
TRBV7-2	.	TRBD2	TRBJ2-3	15	TGTGCCAGCAGCTTAGCTAGCGGGGGCGCAGATACGCAGTATTTT	CASSLASGGADTQYF
TRBV5-4	.	.	TRBJ2-7	12	TGTGCCAGCAGCCGCGTCAGCCACGAGCAGTACTTC	CASSRVSHEQYF
TRBV25-1	.	.	TRBJ1-1	14	TGTGCCAGCAGAGCCGGGGGAGGGAACACTGAAGCTTTCTTT	CASRAGGGNTEAFF
TRBV2	.	.	TRBJ2-3	15	TGTGCCAGCAGTGCCGAGGTAGGGCTGACAGATACGCAGTATTTT	CASSAEVGLTDTQYF
TRBV7-9	.	TRBD1	TRBJ2-1	17	TGTGCCAGCAGCCCGGGTTCTGGACAGGGGGGTAGTGGTGAGCAGTTCTTC	CASSPGSGQGGSGEQFF
TRBV6-5	.	TRBD1	TRBJ1-4	13	TGTGCCAGCGGAGGGACAGTCTCTGAAAAACTGTTTTTT	CASGGTVSEKLFF
TRBV5-4	few	.	TRBJ2-5	13	TGTGCCAGCAGTTACGACTATTACGAGACCCAGTACTTC	CASSYDYYETQYF
TRBV4-1	.	.	TRBJ2-7	16	TGCGCCAGCAGCGCTTTCGGCAGGGACGCCTCCTACGAGCAGTACTTC	CASSAFGRDASYEQYF
TRBV2	.	.	TRBJ1-1	15	TGTGCCAGCAGTGAAGCAAATGGGGCCTTCGGTGAAGCTTTCTTT	CASSEANGAFGEAFF
TRBV25-1	few	TRBD2	TRBJ2-5	14	TGTGCCAGCAGTGACCCCGGACTAGTCGGGACCCAGTACTTC	CASSDPGLVGTQYF
TRBV6-4	.	.	TRBJ1-6	14	TGTGCCAGCAACCGGGACAATGGCTTTTCACCCCTCCACTTT	CASNRDNGFSPLHF
TRBV30	.	.	TRBJ1-5	13	TGTGCCTGGAGTTCAGGAATCAATCAGCCCCAGCATTTT	CAWSSGINQPQHF
TRBV5-6	.	.	TRBJ2-3	17	TGTGCCAGCAGCCCCAGGAGGGGGGGCGGAAGCACAGATACGCAGTATTTT	CASSPRRGGGSTDTQYF
TRBV25-1	.	.	TRBJ1-1	15	TGTGCCAGCAGTGTCATGGGATTGCTCTCCCCTGAAGCTTTCTTT	CASSVMGLLSPEAFF
TRBV7-3	.	.	TRBJ2-3	13	TGTGCCAGCAGCCGTTCTAGCACAGATACGCAGTATTTT	CASSRSSTDTQYF
TRBV6-5	.	TRBD1	TRBJ1-1	11	TGTGCCAGCGGACAGGGTACTGAAGCTTTCTTT	CASGQGTEAFF
TRBV7-8	.	TRBD1	TRBJ2-7	14	TGTGCCAGCAGCCCGGGACAGGTTTTATTTTCGCAGTACTTC	CASSPGQVLFSQYF
TRBV27	once	TRBD1	TRBJ1-5	14	TGTGCCAGCAGACCACAGACAGGGAATCAGCCCCAGCATTTT	CASRPQTGNQPQHF
TRBV14	.	.	TRBJ1-2	16	TGTGCCAGCAGCCAGTTAGGCCAACTGGTCCCTGCCGGCTACACCTTC	CASSQLGQLVPAGYTF
TRBV5-4	.	TRBD1	TRBJ2-5	14	TGTGCCAGCAGCTCACCCAGGGGGCAAGAGACCCAGTACTTC	CASSSPRGQETQYF
TRBV24-1	few	.	TRBJ1-5	17	TGTGCCACCAGTGCCTCCGAGGGACTTGGGAAACATCAGCCCCAGCATTTT	CATSASEGLGKHQPQHF
TRBV11-2	.	.	TRBJ2-3	14	TGTGCCAGCAGCCCGCGCCGAGGGGGGGGTTCGCAGTATTTT	CASSPRRGGGSQYF
TRBV4-1	.	.	TRBJ2-7	16	TGCGCCAGCAGCCGAACCCCAGGGGAAGGGTCCTACGAGCAGTACTTC	CASSRTPGEGSYEQYF